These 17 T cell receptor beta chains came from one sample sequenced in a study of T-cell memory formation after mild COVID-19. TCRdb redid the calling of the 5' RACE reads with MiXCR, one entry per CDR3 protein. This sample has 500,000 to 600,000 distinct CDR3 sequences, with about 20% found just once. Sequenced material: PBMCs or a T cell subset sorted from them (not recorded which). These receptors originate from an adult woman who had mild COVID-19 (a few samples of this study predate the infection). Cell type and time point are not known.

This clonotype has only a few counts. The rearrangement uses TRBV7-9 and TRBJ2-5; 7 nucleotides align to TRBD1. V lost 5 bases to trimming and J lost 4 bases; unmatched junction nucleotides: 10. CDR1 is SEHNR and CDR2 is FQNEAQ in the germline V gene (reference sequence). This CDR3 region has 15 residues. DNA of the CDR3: TGTGCCAGCAGCGCCGACTGGCAGGGGGTAGAGACCCAGTACTTC. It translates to CASSADWQGVETQYF.

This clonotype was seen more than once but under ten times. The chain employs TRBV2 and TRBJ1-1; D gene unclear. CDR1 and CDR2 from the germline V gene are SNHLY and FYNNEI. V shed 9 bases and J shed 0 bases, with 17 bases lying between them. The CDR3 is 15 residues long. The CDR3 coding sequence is TGTGCCAGTAAAATAACCGACACTCTGAACACTGAAGCTTTCTTT. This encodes CASKITDTLNTEAFF.

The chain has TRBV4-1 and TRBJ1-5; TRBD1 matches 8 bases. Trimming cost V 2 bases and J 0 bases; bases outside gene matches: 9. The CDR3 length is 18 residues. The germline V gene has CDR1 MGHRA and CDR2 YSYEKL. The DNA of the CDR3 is TGCGCCAGCAGCCAATCCGGGACAGGAGTTTATAGCAATCAGCCCCAGCATTTT. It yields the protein CASSQSGTGVYSNQPQHF.

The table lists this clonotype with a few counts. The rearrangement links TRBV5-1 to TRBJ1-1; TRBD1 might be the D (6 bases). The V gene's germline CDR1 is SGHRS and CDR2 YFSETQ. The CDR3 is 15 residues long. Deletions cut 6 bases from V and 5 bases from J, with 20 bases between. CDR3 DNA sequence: TGCGCCAGCAAGAGGGTCATGGGGGCTGTGACTGAAGCTTTCTTT. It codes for CASKRVMGAVTEAFF.

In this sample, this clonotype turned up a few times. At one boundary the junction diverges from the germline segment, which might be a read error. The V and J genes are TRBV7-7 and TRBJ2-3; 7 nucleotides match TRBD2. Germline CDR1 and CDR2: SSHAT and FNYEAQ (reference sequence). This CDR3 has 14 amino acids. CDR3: CASSLAVSGGTQYF. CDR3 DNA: TGTGCTAGCAGCTTAGCAGTCTCGGGGGGTACGCAGTATTTT.

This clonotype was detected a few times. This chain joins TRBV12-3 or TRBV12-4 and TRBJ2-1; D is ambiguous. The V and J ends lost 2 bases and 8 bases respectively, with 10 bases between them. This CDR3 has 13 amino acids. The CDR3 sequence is CASSLSVWDEQFF. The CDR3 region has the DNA TGTGCCAGCAGTTTATCGGTGTGGGATGAGCAGTTCTTC.

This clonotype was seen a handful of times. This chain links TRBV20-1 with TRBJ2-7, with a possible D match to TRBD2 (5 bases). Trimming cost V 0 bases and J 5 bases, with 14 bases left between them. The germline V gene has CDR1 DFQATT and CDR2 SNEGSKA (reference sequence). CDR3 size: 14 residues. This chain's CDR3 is CSARDGSSLNEQYF. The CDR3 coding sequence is TGCAGTGCTAGAGATGGGTCTAGCCTCAACGAGCAGTACTTC.

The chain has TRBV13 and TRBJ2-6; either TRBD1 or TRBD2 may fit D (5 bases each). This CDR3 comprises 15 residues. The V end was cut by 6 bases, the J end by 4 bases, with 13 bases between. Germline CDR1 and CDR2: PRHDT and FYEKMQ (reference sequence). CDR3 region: CASSLRDLGANVLTF. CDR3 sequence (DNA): TGTGCCAGCAGTCTCAGGGACCTCGGGGCCAACGTCCTGACTTTC.

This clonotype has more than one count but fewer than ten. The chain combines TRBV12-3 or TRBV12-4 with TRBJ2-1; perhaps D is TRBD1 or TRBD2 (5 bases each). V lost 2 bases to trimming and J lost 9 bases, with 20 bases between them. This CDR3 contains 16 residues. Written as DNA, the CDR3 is TGTGCCAGCAGTTTAAATAAGGGGTGGGACGGGGTTGAGCAGTTCTTC. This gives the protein CASSLNKGWDGVEQFF.

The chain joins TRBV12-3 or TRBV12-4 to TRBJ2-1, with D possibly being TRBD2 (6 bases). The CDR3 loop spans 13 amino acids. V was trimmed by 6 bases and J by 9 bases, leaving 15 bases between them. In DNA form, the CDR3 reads TGTGCCAGCAGCCGAAGGGTGGGGGGTGAGCAGTTCTTC. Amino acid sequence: CASSRRVGGEQFF.

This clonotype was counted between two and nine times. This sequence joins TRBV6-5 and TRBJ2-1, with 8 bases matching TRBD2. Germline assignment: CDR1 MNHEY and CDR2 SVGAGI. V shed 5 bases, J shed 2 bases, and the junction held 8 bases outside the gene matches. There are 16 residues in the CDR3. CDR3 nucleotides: TGTGCCAGCAGTCGCTACGGGAGGGCCACCTACAATGAGCAGTTCTTC. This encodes CASSRYGRATYNEQFF.

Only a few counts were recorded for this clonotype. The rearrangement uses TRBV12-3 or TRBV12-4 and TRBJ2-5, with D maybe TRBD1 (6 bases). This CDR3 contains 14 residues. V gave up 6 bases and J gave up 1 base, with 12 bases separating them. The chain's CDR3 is CASRHRTAQETQYF. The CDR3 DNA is TGTGCCAGCAGGCATAGGACAGCCCAAGAGACCCAGTACTTC.

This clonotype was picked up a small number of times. DNA of the CDR3: TGTGCCAGAATATCGCAAGCAGATACGCAGTATTTT. Residues: CARISQADTQYF. The rearrangement uses TRBV19 and TRBJ2-3; D unresolved. This CDR3 contains 12 residues. Trimming took 9 bases from V and 4 from J, leaving 11 bases between them. Germline V gene lookup returns CDR1 LNHDA and CDR2 SQIVND (reference sequence).

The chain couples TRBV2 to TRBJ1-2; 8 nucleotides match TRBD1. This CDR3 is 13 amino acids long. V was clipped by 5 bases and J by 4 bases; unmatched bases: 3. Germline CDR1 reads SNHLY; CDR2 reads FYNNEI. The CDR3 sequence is CASSIGQGYGYTF. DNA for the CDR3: TGTGCCAGCAGTATCGGACAGGGCTATGGCTACACCTTC.

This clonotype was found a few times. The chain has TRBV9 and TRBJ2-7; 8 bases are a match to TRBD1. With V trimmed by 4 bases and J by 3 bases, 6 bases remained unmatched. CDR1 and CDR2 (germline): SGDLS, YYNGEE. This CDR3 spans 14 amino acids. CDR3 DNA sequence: TGTGCCAGCAGCCCTCGGACAGGGATCTACGAGCAGTACTTC. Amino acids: CASSPRTGIYEQYF.

The chain's CDR3 is CASSYPFNTGELFF. The CDR3 coding sequence is TGTGCCAGCAGCTACCCTTTTAACACCGGGGAGCTGTTTTTT. V and J are TRBV11-2 and TRBJ2-2; unclear D gene. The CDR3 is made up of 14 amino acids. V lost 4 bases and J lost 2, with 8 bases in between. CDR1 is SGHAT and CDR2 is FQNNGV in the germline V gene.

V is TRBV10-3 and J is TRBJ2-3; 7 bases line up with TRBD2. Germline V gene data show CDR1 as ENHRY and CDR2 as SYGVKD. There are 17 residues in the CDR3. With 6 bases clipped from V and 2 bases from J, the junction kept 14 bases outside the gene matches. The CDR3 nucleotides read TGTGCCATCAGCGAAAGAGAACTAGCGCCGGCCACAGATACGCAGTATTTT. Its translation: CAISERELAPATDTQYF.